This section outlines one T cell receptor beta chain sequence together with its context. Its antigen is not known. There are 13 residues in the CDR3. The V gene's germline CDR1 is SGHDN and CDR2 FVKESK. V trimming: 9 bases; J trimming: 2 bases; junction bases outside the gene matches: 7. This sample is part of a study of OX40 agonist ivuxolimab in advanced cancers. Some clones are missing from TCRdb's copy, which holds only in-frame ones; the method was immunoSEQ multiplex PCR. The sample gives tens of thousands of clones, 65% to 85% of which show up once; 9.5% to 13% is in the top ten. General study findings and limits: Clonal expansion was among the lowest in partial responders at 0.1-3.0 mg/kg, especially CD8+.

The sequenced sample was CD4+ or CD8+ T cells sorted from blood, obtained in a trial of the OX40 agonist ivuxolimab. The chain combines TRBV14 with TRBJ2-7; TRBD1 agrees at 7 bases. The TCR sequence derives from an adult with an advanced solid tumor such as melanoma, head and neck, liver or kidney cancer. This CDR3 reads CASSGTAAYEQYV. CDR3 DNA sequence: TGTGCCAGTTCCGGGACAGCCGCCTACGAGCAGTACGTC.